A single sample is the source of the 20 T cell receptor beta chains below, sequenced in a study of resident and recirculating memory T cells in vitiligo. The method was immunoSEQ multiplex PCR; TCRdb's version includes in-frame clones alone and lacks a portion of them. The sample yields 35,000 to 45,000 clones, 92% seen once. The sequencing sample was made of blood. Receptor source: a male donor with vitiligo.

This chain connects TRBV7-2 to TRBJ1-4; D possibly corresponds to TRBD1 (6 bases). Per the germline V gene, CDR1 is SGHTA and CDR2 is FQGNSA. The CDR3 has 16 amino acids. The V end lost 5 bases, the J end lost 1 base, and 14 bases lay between the germline ends. The CDR3 DNA follows: TGTGCCAGCAGCCCCGGGGGGGGCAGAACTAATGAAAAACTGTTTTTT. Residues: CASSPGGGRTNEKLFF.

The chain has TRBV19 and TRBJ2-1, with TRBD2 matching 9 bases. The J segment lost 8 bases and the V segment lost 10 bases, leaving 6 bases of the junction unmatched. The CDR3 is 12 amino acids. CDR1 and CDR2 from the germline V gene are LNHDA and SQIVND (reference sequence). CDR3 region: CAIRTSEDEQFF. The CDR3, as DNA: TGTGCCATTCGGACTAGCGAAGATGAGCAGTTCTTC. The full variable domain, with the rest looked up from reference TRBV19 and TRBJ2-1, is DGGITQSPKYLFRKEGQNVTLSCEQNLNHDAMYWYRQDPGQGLRLIYYSQIVNDFQKGDIAEGYSVSREKKESFPLTVTSAQKNPTAFYLCAIRTSEDEQFFGPGTRLTVL.

The gene calls are TRBV6-1 and TRBJ1-2; no firm D call. The CDR3 runs 14 residues. The germline V and J ends were trimmed by 7 bases and 0 bases, with 12 bases remaining between them. Germline V gene sequence: CDR1 MNHNS, CDR2 SASEGT. The CDR3 DNA reads TGTGCCAGCACCCTTATGGGAGCTAACTATGGCTACACCTTC. Amino acids: CASTLMGANYGYTF.

This clone was counted once. The V gene is TRBV15, the J gene TRBJ2-5; D perhaps matches TRBD2 (5 bases). CDR1 and CDR2 (germline): LNHNV, YYDKDF (reference sequence). This CDR3 has 13 amino acids. The V end was cut by 3 bases, the J end by 5 bases, with 10 bases between. CDR3 coding DNA: TGTGCCACCAGCAGGGGCCAGCGGGAGACCCAGTACTTC. Translating gives CATSRGQRETQYF. Variable domain in full (rest from reference TRBV15 and TRBJ2-5): DAMVIQNPRYQVTQFGKPVTLSCSQTLNHNVMYWYQQKSSQAPKLLFHYYDKDFNNEADTPDNFQSRRPNTSFCFLDIRSPGLGDTAMYLCATSRGQRETQYFGPGTRLLVL.

This clone was counted between two and nine times. This sequence joins TRBV7-2 and TRBJ2-3, with 8 bases lining up with TRBD2. V gave up 2 bases and J gave up 1 base; unmatched junction bases: 2. The CDR3 is made up of 15 amino acids. The germline V gene encodes CDR1 SGHTA and CDR2 FQGNSA. The CDR3, as DNA: TGTGCCAGCAGCTTAATGCGGGGGGGCACAGATACGCAGTATTTT. It translates to CASSLMRGGTDTQYF.

V is TRBV6-4 and J is TRBJ2-2, with 7 positions matching TRBD1. Germline CDR1 reads MRHNA; CDR2 reads SNTAGT. V was pared by 5 bases and J by 3 bases, with 15 bases of the junction left unmatched. This CDR3 is built from 18 residues. The CDR3 DNA reads TGTGCCAGCAGTCCCTCTTACTCTACAGGGGCGGACACCGGGGAGCTGTTTTTT. The encoded protein is CASSPSYSTGADTGELFF.

V usage is TRBV14 and J usage is TRBJ2-1; tentatively, D is TRBD1 (6 bases). This CDR3 contains 14 residues. Trimming took off 4 bases at V and 2 bases at J, with 9 bases between the two ends. Per the germline V gene, CDR1 is SGHDN and CDR2 is FVKESK. The DNA of the CDR3 is TGTGCCAGCAGCCCAGGGGTTACCTACAATGAGCAGTTCTTC. Translating it yields CASSPGVTYNEQFF.

The V and J genes are TRBV9 and TRBJ2-3; TRBD2 aligns across 9 bases. Germline trimming cut 3 bases from V and 0 bases from J; bases unmatched to any gene: 5. The CDR3 sequence is 16 residues long. CDR1 is SGDLS, CDR2 YYNGEE, per germline. The CDR3 protein is CASSARTSESTDTQYF. The CDR3, as DNA: TGTGCCAGCAGCGCACGGACTAGCGAGAGCACAGATACGCAGTATTTT.

This chain connects TRBV11-1 to TRBJ1-1; 8 bases are shared with TRBD1. From germline, CDR1 is SGHAT and CDR2 FQDESV (reference sequence). Losses at the gene ends were 4 bases for V and 4 bases for J; bases not matched to a gene: 11. The CDR3 covers 16 residues. In nucleotides, the CDR3 is TGTGCCAGCAGCTCCGGGACAGGAGTACCGGGCACTGAAGCTTTCTTT. Translating gives CASSSGTGVPGTEAFF.

V is TRBV7-3 and J is TRBJ2-3, with D tentatively TRBD1 (6 bases). This CDR3 is 15 amino acids long. The germline gives CDR1 SGHTA, CDR2 FQGTGA. V was cut by 4 bases and J by 5 bases, with 16 bases left in between. The CDR3 sequence is CASSSGAWVEDTQYF. The CDR3 nucleotides are TGTGCCAGCAGCTCAGGGGCGTGGGTGGAAGATACGCAGTATTTT. The whole variable domain, filled in from reference TRBV7-3 and TRBJ2-3, reads GAGVSQTPSNKVTEKGKYVELRCDPISGHTALYWYRQSLGQGPEFLIYFQGTGAADDSGLPNDRFFAVRPEGSVSTLKIQRTERGDSAVYLCASSSGAWVEDTQYFGPGTRLTVL.

The gene calls are TRBV12-5 and TRBJ2-3; D not resolved. The germline V gene encodes CDR1 LGHNT and CDR2 FRNRAP. The CDR3 extends over 17 amino acids. V shed 0 bases and J shed 0 bases, with 13 bases lying between them. The CDR3 region has the DNA TGTGCTAGTGGTTTGGTCTTACATCGCCCTAGCACAGATACGCAGTATTTT. Amino acids: CASGLVLHRPSTDTQYF. Supplemented by reference TRBV12-5 and TRBJ2-3, the full variable domain reads DARVTQTPRHKVTEMGQEVTMRCQPILGHNTVFWYRQTMMQGLELLAYFRNRAPLDDSGMPKDRFSAEMPDATLATLKIQPSEPRDSAVYFCASGLVLHRPSTDTQYFGPGTRLTVL.

This chain uses TRBV15 with TRBJ1-2; TRBD1 matches 11 bases. The CDR3 runs 15 residues. Trimming cost V 4 bases and J 6 bases; bases outside gene matches: 7. The germline CDR1 and CDR2 sequences are LNHNV and YYDKDF (reference sequence). The CDR3 sequence is CATSTGQGASDGYTF. The CDR3 bases are TGTGCCACCAGCACAGGACAGGGGGCATCGGATGGCTACACCTTC.

The chain joins TRBV23-1 to TRBJ1-1; D ambiguous. TRBV23-1 is filed as an ORF, its function uncertain. V lost 4 bases and J lost 0, with 12 bases in between. The CDR3 is 15 amino acids. DNA of the CDR3: TGCGCCAGCAGTCTTAGGAGGAGGATGAACACTGAAGCTTTCTTT. It is translated as CASSLRRRMNTEAFF.

CDR3 region: CASSAAAGQGNSPLHF. The CDR3 DNA reads TGTGCCAGCAGCGCGGCGGCGGGGCAGGGTAATTCACCCCTCCACTTT. The gene calls are TRBV9 and TRBJ1-6, with D possibly matching TRBD1 (5 bases). Germline V lookup: CDR1 SGDLS, CDR2 YYNGEE. The CDR3 loop spans 16 amino acids. V lost 3 bases, J lost 6 bases, and 16 bases lay in between.

This clone was recorded a few times. This chain links TRBV7-2 with TRBJ1-2; 7 bases are a match to TRBD1. Trimming took 8 bases from V and 8 from J; bases not matched to a gene: 11. The germline CDR1 and CDR2 sequences are SGHTA and FQGNSA. The CDR3 consists of 13 residues. Here the CDR3 DNA reads TGTGCCAGCCTTCGACAGGGAATAGGCGGCTACACCTTC. This gives the protein CASLRQGIGGYTF.

This chain links TRBV14 with TRBJ2-1; 8 bases line up with TRBD2. The CDR3 has 17 residues. With V trimmed by 3 bases and J by 3 bases, 10 bases remained unmatched. The germline gives CDR1 SGHDN, CDR2 FVKESK. In DNA, the CDR3 is TGTGCCAGCAGCCATAAGGGGGTAGCGGGACTCTACAATGAGCAGTTCTTC. This gives the protein CASSHKGVAGLYNEQFF.

This clone is a singleton in its sample. The CDR3 reads CASSYSGQGFDEQFF. The CDR3, as DNA: TGTGCCAGCAGTTACTCAGGACAGGGATTCGATGAGCAGTTCTTC. The genes are TRBV6-5 and TRBJ2-1; 8 nucleotides match TRBD1. This CDR3 spans 15 amino acids. Germline V gives CDR1 MNHEY, CDR2 SVGAGI. J was trimmed by 8 bases and V by 0 bases; bases with no gene match: 6.

This clone has just one count. The chain employs TRBV19 and TRBJ2-3, with TRBD2 matching over 7 bases. The length of the CDR3 is 15 residues. In germline, CDR1 is LNHDA, CDR2 SQIVND (reference sequence). Trimming removed 6 bases from V and 0 bases from J; junction bases left unmatched: 6. The CDR3 loop is CASSSSGPSTDTQYF. The CDR3 DNA is TGTGCCAGTAGCTCTAGCGGACCTAGCACAGATACGCAGTATTTT.

The rearrangement joins TRBV7-2 to TRBJ2-5; 9 bases are a match to TRBD2. Trimming took 5 bases from V and 2 from J; bases not matched to a gene: 12. Germline CDR1 SGHTA, CDR2 FQGNSA. The CDR3 runs 17 residues. The CDR3 coding sequence is TGTGCCAGCAGCCCACATGGGCGGGGGGGGTCTCAAGAGACCCAGTACTTC. As protein: CASSPHGRGGSQETQYF.

The chain uses TRBV28 and TRBJ2-1; 9 nucleotides agree with TRBD1. Germline V gene sequence: CDR1 MDHEN, CDR2 SYDVKM. J lost 7 bases, V lost 1 base, and 2 bases had no gene match. The CDR3 runs to 14 residues. The CDR3: CASSLLGQGNEQFF. For the CDR3, the DNA is TGTGCCAGCAGTTTATTGGGACAGGGAAATGAGCAGTTCTTC. The variable domain in full, completed from reference TRBV28 and TRBJ2-1, reads DVKVTQSSRYLVKRTGEKVFLECVQDMDHENMFWYRQDPGLGLRLIYFSYDVKMKEKGDIPEGYSVSREKKERFSLILESASTNQTSMYLCASSLLGQGNEQFFGPGTRLTVL.